Detailed here is one TCR beta chain. The sample comes from a study of TIL therapy for anti-PD-1-resistant metastatic lung cancer. Across the study: Median patient age was approximately 58, ranging about 35-85 years. Half of patients were current or former smokers.

The time point is: pre-treatment sample, taken before nivolumab and TIL therapy. Tumor tissue came from excised metastases, mostly pleural nodules or supraclavicular lymph nodes. This was the immunoSEQ v3 assay. Sequencing depth was some 2 million read pairs for survey level, roughly 4.5-6.5 million for deep. Sequencing was performed with immunoSEQ multiplex PCR; in TCRdb, only in-frame clones are kept and a portion is missing. Among approximately 92,000 clones listed, around three fifths were seen once. This CDR3 is built from 14 residues. Germline CDR1 SGHTA, CDR2 FQGTGA. Trimming left V 5 bases short and J 6 bases short, with 15 bases between.

This chain links TRBV7-3 with TRBJ2-3; D remains unclear. This sequence originates from a person aged 25-79 years with non-small cell lung cancer. The input for sequencing was tumor tissue, taken at baseline. The CDR3 here is CASSPKAGRDTQYF. CDR3 coding DNA: TGTGCCAGCAGCCCCAAAGCTGGGCGGGATACGCAGTATTTT.